These 4 T cell receptor beta chains came from one sample sequenced in a study of T cell changes during pregnancy in multiple sclerosis. The repertoire was sequenced with immunoSEQ multiplex PCR; TCRdb's copy has only in-frame clones and lacks some. The table lists 45,000 to 55,000 clones, 85% to 95% of them singletons. The material was CD4+ T cells from peripheral blood mononuclear cells, obtained in the second trimester of pregnancy. The origin of the receptors is a female donor in good health, enrolled as a control in a pregnancy study.

The chain uses TRBV10-3 and TRBJ2-1; TRBD2 might be the D (6 bases). The CDR3 covers 15 residues. Germline values: CDR1 ENHRY, CDR2 SYGVKD. The V end lost 4 bases, the J end lost 0 bases, and 10 bases lay between the germline ends. DNA of the CDR3: TGTGCCATCAGTGGGGGGGACTCCTCCTACAATGAGCAGTTCTTC. It specifies CAISGGDSSYNEQFF.

The chain links TRBV5-5 to TRBJ1-5; D is perhaps TRBD1 (6 bases). Germline V CDR1 and CDR2: SGHKS, YYEKEE (reference sequence). Deletions cut 4 bases from V and 3 bases from J, with 14 bases between. The CDR3 totals 15 residues. The CDR3 protein is CASSPGRQDNQPQHF. Written as DNA, the CDR3 is TGTGCCAGCAGCCCCGGGCGACAGGACAATCAGCCCCAGCATTTT.

The rearrangement joins TRBV9 to TRBJ2-1; the match to TRBD2 covers 12 bases. V trimming: 2 bases; J trimming: 7 bases; junction bases outside the gene matches: 4. The CDR3 is 15 amino acids. From germline, CDR1 is SGDLS and CDR2 YYNGEE. The chain's CDR3 is CASSVSGTSGNEQFF. CDR3 DNA sequence: TGTGCCAGCAGCGTCTCTGGGACTAGCGGGAATGAGCAGTTCTTC.

The rearrangement links TRBV6-1 to TRBJ1-1; maybe TRBD1 (6 bases). CDR1 and CDR2 from the germline V gene are MNHNS and SASEGT. Trimming left V 4 bases short and J 5 bases short, with 14 bases between. The CDR3 runs 14 residues. CDR3 residues: CASSGGQGWTEAFF. CDR3 DNA: TGTGCCAGCAGTGGGGGGCAGGGGTGGACTGAAGCTTTCTTT.